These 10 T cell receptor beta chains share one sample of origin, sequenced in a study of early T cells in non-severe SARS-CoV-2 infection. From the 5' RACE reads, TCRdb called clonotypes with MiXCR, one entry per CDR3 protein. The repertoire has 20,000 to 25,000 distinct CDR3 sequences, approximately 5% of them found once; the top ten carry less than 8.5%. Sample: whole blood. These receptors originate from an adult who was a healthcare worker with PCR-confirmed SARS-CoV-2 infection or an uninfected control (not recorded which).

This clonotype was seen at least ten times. The CDR3 loop is CASSLALTQETQYF. CDR3 nucleotide sequence: TGTGCCAGCAGCTTAGCGCTTACACAAGAGACCCAGTACTTC. The gene calls are TRBV7-6 and TRBJ2-5; D ambiguous. There are 14 residues in the CDR3. CDR1 and CDR2 (germline): SGHVS, FNYEAQ. Trimming stripped 0 bases from V and 2 bases from J, with 7 bases between. Supplemented by reference TRBV7-6 and TRBJ2-5, the full variable domain reads GAGVSQSPRYKVTKRGQDVALRCDPISGHVSLYWYRQALGQGPEFLTYFNYEAQQDKSGLPNDRFSAERPEGSISTLTIQRTEQRDSAMYRCASSLALTQETQYFGPGTRLLVL.

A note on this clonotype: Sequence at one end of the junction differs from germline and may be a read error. CDR3 sequence: CASSLVNFGYTF. The CDR3 region has the DNA TGTGCCAGCAGCCTAGTGAACTTTGGCTACACCTTC. The J gene is TRBJ1-2, the V gene TRBV3-1; D is unresolved. The CDR3 runs to 12 residues. Germline loops: CDR1 LGHDT, CDR2 YNNKEL (reference sequence).

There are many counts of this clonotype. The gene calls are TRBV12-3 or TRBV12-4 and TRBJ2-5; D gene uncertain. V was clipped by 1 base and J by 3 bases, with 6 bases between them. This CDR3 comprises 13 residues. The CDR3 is CASSLGRKETQYF. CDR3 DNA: TGTGCCAGCAGTTTAGGGCGGAAAGAGACCCAGTACTTC.

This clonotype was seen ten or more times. In nucleotides, the CDR3 is TGCAGTGCTAGACTAGCGACCGAGACCCAGTACTTC. This gives the protein CSARLATETQYF. The rearrangement links TRBV20-1 to TRBJ2-5, with D possibly being TRBD2 (6 bases). CDR1 and CDR2 from the germline V gene are DFQATT and SNEGSKA (reference sequence). The CDR3 consists of 12 residues. Trimming took 2 bases from V and 5 from J, leaving 9 bases between them.

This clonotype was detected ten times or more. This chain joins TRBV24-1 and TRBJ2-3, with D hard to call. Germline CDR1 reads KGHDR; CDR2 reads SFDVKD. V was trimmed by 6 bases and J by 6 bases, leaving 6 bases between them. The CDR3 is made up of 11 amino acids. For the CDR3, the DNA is TGTGCCACCAGTCTCACCGATACGCAGTATTTT. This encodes CATSLTDTQYF.

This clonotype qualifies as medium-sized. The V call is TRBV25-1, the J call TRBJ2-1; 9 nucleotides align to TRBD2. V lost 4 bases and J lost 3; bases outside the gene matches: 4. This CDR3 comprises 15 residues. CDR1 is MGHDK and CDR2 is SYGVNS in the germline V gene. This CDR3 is CASSVAGGIYNEQFF. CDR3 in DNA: TGTGCCAGCAGTGTTGCGGGGGGGATCTACAATGAGCAGTTCTTC.

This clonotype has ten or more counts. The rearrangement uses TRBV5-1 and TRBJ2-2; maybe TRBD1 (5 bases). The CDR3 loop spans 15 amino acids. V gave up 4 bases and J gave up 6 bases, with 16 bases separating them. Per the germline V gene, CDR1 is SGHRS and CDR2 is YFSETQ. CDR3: CASSQTEIGSGELFF. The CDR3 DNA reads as TGCGCCAGCAGCCAGACAGAGATCGGCTCCGGGGAGCTGTTTTTT.

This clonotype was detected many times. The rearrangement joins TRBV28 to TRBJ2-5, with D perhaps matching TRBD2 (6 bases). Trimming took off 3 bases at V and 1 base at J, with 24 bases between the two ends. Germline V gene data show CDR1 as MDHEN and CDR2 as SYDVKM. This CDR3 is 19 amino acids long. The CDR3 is CASSFRGVFDEFGQETQYF. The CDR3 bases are TGTGCCAGCAGTTTCCGCGGGGTCTTCGACGAGTTCGGCCAAGAGACCCAGTACTTC.

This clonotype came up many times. The CDR3 nucleotides are TGTGCCAGCATGGGTTGGAATGAGCAGTTCTTC. This sequence encodes CASMGWNEQFF. The V and J genes are TRBV2 and TRBJ2-1; D is undetermined. Per germline, CDR1 SNHLY and CDR2 FYNNEI. The CDR3 spans 11 residues. The V end was cut by 7 bases, the J end by 7 bases, with 8 bases between.

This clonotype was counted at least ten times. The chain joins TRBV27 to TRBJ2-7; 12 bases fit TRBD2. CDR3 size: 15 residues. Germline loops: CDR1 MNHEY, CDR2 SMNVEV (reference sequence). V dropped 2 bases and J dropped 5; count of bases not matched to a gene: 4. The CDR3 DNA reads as TGTGCCAGCAGTTTAACCGGACTAGCGGGGAACGAGCAGTACTTC. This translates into CASSLTGLAGNEQYF.